The sequence of this T cell receptor beta chain was determined in a study of response to subunit inactivated influenza vaccine. TCRdb independently ran MiXCR on the RT-PCR reads; one entry per CDR3 protein. Of 300,000 to 350,000 distinct CDR3 sequences in the sample, 20% to 25% were seen once. Trimming took 6 bases from V and 7 from J; bases not matched to a gene: 4. The CDR3 has 14 residues. The germline CDR1 and CDR2 sequences are MNHNS and SASEGT. This sequence originates from a man aged 50-75 years who received an inactivated influenza vaccine. Sequenced here: PBMCs from blood, sampled less than 22 months after vaccination. The chain carries TRBV6-1 and TRBJ2-1, with 12 bases identical to TRBD2. The CDR3 sequence is CASRLAGGPNEQFF. In DNA, the CDR3 is TGTGCCAGCAGGCTAGCGGGGGGGCCGAATGAGCAGTTCTTC.